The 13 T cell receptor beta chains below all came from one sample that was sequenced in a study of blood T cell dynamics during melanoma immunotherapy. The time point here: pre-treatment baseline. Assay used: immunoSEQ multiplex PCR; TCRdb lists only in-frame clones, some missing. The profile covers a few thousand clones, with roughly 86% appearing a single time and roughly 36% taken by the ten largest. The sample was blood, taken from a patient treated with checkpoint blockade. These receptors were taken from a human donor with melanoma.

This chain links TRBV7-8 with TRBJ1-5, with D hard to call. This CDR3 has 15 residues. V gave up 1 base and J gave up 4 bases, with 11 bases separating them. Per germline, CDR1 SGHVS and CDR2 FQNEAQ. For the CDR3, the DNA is TGTGCCAGCAGCTTAGGTCTAGGGCAAAATCAGCCCCAGCATTTT. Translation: CASSLGLGQNQPQHF.

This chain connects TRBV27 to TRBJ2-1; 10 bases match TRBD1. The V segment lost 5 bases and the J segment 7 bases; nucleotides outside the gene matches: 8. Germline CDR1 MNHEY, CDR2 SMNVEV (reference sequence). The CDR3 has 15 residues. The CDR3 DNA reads TGTGCCAGCAGTAACGGACAGGGGGAGGATAATGAGCAGTTCTTC. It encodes CASSNGQGEDNEQFF.

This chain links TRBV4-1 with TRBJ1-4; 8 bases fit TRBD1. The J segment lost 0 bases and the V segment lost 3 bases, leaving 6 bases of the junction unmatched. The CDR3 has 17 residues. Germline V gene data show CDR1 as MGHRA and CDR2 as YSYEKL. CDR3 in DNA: TGCGCCAGCAGCCAGCGACAGGGGATTGCAACTAATGAAAAACTGTTTTTT. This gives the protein CASSQRQGIATNEKLFF.

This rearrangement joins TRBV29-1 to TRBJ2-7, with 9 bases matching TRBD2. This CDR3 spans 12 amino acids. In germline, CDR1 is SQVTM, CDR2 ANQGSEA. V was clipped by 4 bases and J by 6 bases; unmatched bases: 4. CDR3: CSVGVAGVEQYF. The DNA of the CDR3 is TGCAGCGTTGGGGTAGCGGGAGTCGAGCAGTACTTC.

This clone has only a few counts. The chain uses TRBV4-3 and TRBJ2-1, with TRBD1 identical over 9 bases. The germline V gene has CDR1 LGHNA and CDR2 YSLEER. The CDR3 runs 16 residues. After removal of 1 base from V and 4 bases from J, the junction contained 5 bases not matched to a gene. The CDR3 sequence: CASSQVHRGPYNEQFF. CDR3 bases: TGCGCCAGCAGCCAAGTTCACAGGGGGCCATACAATGAGCAGTTCTTC.

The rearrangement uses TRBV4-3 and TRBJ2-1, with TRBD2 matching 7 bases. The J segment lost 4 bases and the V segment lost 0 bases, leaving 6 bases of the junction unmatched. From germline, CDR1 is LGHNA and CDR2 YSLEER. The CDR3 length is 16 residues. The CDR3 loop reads CASSQEFTSDYNEQFF. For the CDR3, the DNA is TGCGCCAGCAGCCAAGAGTTCACTAGCGATTACAATGAGCAGTTCTTC.

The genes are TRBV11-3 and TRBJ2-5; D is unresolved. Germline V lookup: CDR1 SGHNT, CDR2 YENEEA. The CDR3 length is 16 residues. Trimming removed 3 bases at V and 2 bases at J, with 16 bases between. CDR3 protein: CASSFYGPTAQETQYF. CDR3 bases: TGTGCCAGCAGCTTTTACGGCCCGACGGCGCAAGAGACCCAGTACTTC.

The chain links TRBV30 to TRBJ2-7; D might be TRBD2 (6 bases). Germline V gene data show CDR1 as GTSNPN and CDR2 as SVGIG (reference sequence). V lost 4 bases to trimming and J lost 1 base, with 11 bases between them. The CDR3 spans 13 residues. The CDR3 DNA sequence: TGTGCCTGGAACCGCGGGACTTCCTACGAGCAGTACTTC. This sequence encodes CAWNRGTSYEQYF.

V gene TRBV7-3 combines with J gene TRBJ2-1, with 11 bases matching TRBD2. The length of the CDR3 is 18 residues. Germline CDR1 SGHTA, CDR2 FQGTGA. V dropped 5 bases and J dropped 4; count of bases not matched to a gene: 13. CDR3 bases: TGTGCCAGCAGCCCTCACGCCCCCCTAGCGGGGGGATACAATGAGCAGTTCTTC. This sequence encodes CASSPHAPLAGGYNEQFF.

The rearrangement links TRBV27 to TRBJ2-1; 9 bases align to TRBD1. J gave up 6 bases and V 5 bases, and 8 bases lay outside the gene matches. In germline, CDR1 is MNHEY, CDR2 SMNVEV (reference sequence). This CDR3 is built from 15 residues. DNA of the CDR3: TGTGCCAGCAGTACAACCGGGACAGGGATCAATGAGCAGTTCTTC. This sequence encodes CASSTTGTGINEQFF.

The CDR3 DNA reads as TGTGCCTGGAGTTTGGGGGGGTTTAGCGGAACCTACAATGAGCAGTTCTTC. This codes for CAWSLGGFSGTYNEQFF. The V call is TRBV30, the J call TRBJ2-1; 7 bases agree with TRBD2. V dropped 2 bases and J dropped 2; count of bases not matched to a gene: 12. Germline V CDR1 and CDR2: GTSNPN, SVGIG (reference sequence). This CDR3 region has 17 residues. Drawing the rest from reference TRBV30 and TRBJ2-1, the complete variable domain is SQTIHQWPATLVQPVGSPLSLECTVEGTSNPNLYWYRQAAGRGLQLLFYSVGIGQISSEVPQNLSASRPQDRQFILSSKKLLLSDSGFYLCAWSLGGFSGTYNEQFFGPGTRLTVL.

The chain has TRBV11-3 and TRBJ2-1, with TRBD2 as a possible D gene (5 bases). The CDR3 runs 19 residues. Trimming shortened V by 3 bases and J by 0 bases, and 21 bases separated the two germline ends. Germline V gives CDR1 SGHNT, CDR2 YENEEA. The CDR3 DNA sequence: TGTGCCAGCAGCTTTCTAGCTACCTTCTCTACGAGCTCCTACAATGAGCAGTTCTTC. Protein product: CASSFLATFSTSSYNEQFF. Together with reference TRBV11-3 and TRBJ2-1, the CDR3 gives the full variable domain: EAGVVQSPRYKIIEKKQPVAFWCNPISGHNTLYWYLQNLGQGPELLIRYENEEAVDDSQLPKDRFSAERLKGVDSTLKIQPAELGDSAVYLCASSFLATFSTSSYNEQFFGPGTRLTVL.

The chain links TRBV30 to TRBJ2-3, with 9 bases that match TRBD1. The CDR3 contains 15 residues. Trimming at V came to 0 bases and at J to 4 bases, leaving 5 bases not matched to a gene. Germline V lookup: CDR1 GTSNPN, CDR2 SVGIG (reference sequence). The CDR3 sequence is CAWSVQGADSDTQYF. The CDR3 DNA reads TGTGCCTGGAGTGTACAGGGGGCTGATTCAGATACGCAGTATTTT.